This record covers a single T cell receptor beta chain. The target antigen is unknown. The sample is drawn from a study of siplizumab effects on memory and regulatory T cells. Germline V gene sequence: CDR1 SGHTA, CDR2 FQGTGA. The CDR3 extends over 13 amino acids. V dropped 4 bases and J dropped 1 base, with 7 bases sitting between them. Study results and limitations: A minor share of alloreactive clones matched unstimulated subsets. The apparent diversity of naive T cells exceeded that of memory cells, and naive T cells seemed to make a major contribution to the alloresponse.

Here immunoSEQ multiplex PCR was the method, and the copy in TCRdb shows in-frame clones only, minus some. The sample contains more than 85,000 clones, about 91% of which appear only once. The specimen sequenced was CD4+ T cells sorted from blood. The chain is built from TRBV7-3 and TRBJ1-1; D unclear. The source is a human donor in good health. Some clones in this sample may be carry-over from other donors' samples. The CDR3 nucleotides are TGTGCCAGCAGCTCTTGGCGGAACACTGAAGCTTTCTTT. Amino acid sequence: CASSSWRNTEAFF.